This is a list of T cell receptor beta chains from one sample in a study of blood T cell repertoires in COVID-19. Profiled with immunoSEQ multiplex PCR; TCRdb holds only in-frame clones, not every one. The table lists 250,000 to 300,000 clones, about nine tenths of them singletons. Sequenced input: PBMCs or T cells enriched from blood (not recorded which). The receptors were sampled from a woman in her thirties or forties with acute COVID-19. CDR3s include the opening cysteine and the closing phenylalanine or tryptophan. The D gene is left open where the match is weak. Where a row states a size, it is once, few, many or the class of an expanded clone; other rows omit it.

clone_size	v_call	j_call	d_call	cdr3_nt	cdr3_aa
-	TRBV7-9	TRBJ2-3	-	TGTGCCAGCAGCGCCCAACTAGCTTCTACACACCCTAGCACAGATACGCAGTATTTT	CASSAQLASTHPSTDTQYF
-	TRBV12-5	TRBJ1-1	-	TGTGCTAGTGGTTTGGCAAGCGGGCCAGGCTTGAACACTGAAGCTTTCTTT	CASGLASGPGLNTEAFF
-	TRBV7-8	TRBJ2-1	-	TGTGCCAGCAGCTTAGTAGAGGCACGAGTGTTTGATGAGCAGTTCTTC	CASSLVEARVFDEQFF
-	TRBV2	TRBJ1-6	-	TGTGCCAGCAGCGGGGGACGGTCCAATTCACCCCTCCACTTT	CASSGGRSNSPLHF
-	TRBV28	TRBJ1-1	-	TGTGCCAGCAGCCCGCGCGGGTTAGGGAACACTGAAGCTTTCTTT	CASSPRGLGNTEAFF
-	TRBV19	TRBJ2-7	TRBD1	TGTGCCAGTAGTATAGGGGACAGCTCCTACGAGCAGTACTTC	CASSIGDSSYEQYF
-	TRBV19	TRBJ1-6	-	TGTGCCAGTAGTATGCTGGCCTCACCCCTCCACTTT	CASSMLASPLHF
-	TRBV19	TRBJ2-1	TRBD2	TGTGCCAGTAGTATAGATGCGCGGGGGGGCCGGAATGAGCAGTTCTTC	CASSIDARGGRNEQFF
-	TRBV19	TRBJ1-3	-	TGTGCCAGTATTCCGGGCAGTGGGGCAGGAAACACCATATATTTT	CASIPGSGAGNTIYF
many	TRBV9	TRBJ2-7	TRBD1	TGTGCCAGCAGCGTAGCAGGGGGAGTCTACGAGCAGTACTTC	CASSVAGGVYEQYF
-	TRBV5-4	TRBJ2-7	TRBD1	TGTGCCAGCAGCCTTTCCGGGACAGGACTCTACGAGCAGTACTTC	CASSLSGTGLYEQYF
-	TRBV11-1	TRBJ1-1	TRBD1	TGTGCCAGCAGCAAACAACAGGGGGCGAGGACTGAAGCTTTCTTT	CASSKQQGARTEAFF
-	TRBV28	TRBJ1-2	TRBD1	TGTGCCAGCAGTTTAAGCGGACAGGCCGCTGGTGGCTACACCTTC	CASSLSGQAAGGYTF
-	TRBV10-3	TRBJ2-1	TRBD2	TGTGCCATCAGTGAGTCTGGGCGGGGGGCGCGGGACAATGAGCAGTTCTTC	CAISESGRGARDNEQFF
-	TRBV5-6	TRBJ2-3	TRBD2	TGTGCCAGCAGCTCCTGGGGACTAGCGTATCGGACAGATACGCAGTATTTT	CASSSWGLAYRTDTQYF
-	TRBV24-1	TRBJ1-1	-	TGTGCCACCAGTGAAGCGAACACTGAAGCTTTCTTT	CATSEANTEAFF
-	TRBV5-8	TRBJ1-2	TRBD1	TGTGCCAGCAGCTCCCGCAGGACAGGGGATGGCTACACCTTC	CASSSRRTGDGYTF
once	TRBV7-2	TRBJ2-7	TRBD1	TGTGCCAGCAGTTCCGGACAGGGGGGCCCCTACGAGCAGTACTTC	CASSSGQGGPYEQYF
-	TRBV21-1	TRBJ1-5	-	TGTGCCAGCAGCAGGCCGCGGGGGGGCCGTCGTACTATACCCCAGCATTTT	CASSRPRGGRRTIPQHF
-	TRBV4-3	TRBJ2-5	TRBD1	TGCGCCAGCAGCCAAGAAGGGACAGCCCAAGAGACCCAGTACTTC	CASSQEGTAQETQYF
-	TRBV24-1	TRBJ2-3	TRBD2	TGTGCCACCAGTGATTTGGGCCGGGGGGGCGTGACAGATACGCAGTATTTT	CATSDLGRGGVTDTQYF
-	TRBV19	TRBJ1-5	-	TGTGCCAGTAGTGTGGACAGTAGCAATCAGCCCCAGCATTTT	CASSVDSSNQPQHF
-	TRBV5-1	TRBJ2-5	TRBD1	TGCGCCAGCAGCTTGAACACAGGGGGCGCGGGAGAGACCCAGTACTTC	CASSLNTGGAGETQYF
-	TRBV27	TRBJ2-3	TRBD1	TGTGCCAGCAGTTTACGACAGGGTAGCACAGATACGCAGTATTTT	CASSLRQGSTDTQYF
-	TRBV11-1	TRBJ1-1	-	TGTGCCAGCAGTCGAGGGCGGGACACTGAAGCTTTCTTT	CASSRGRDTEAFF
-	TRBV7-6	TRBJ2-5	TRBD1	TGTGCCAGCAGCTTAAGGGACAGTACAGAGACCCAGTACTTC	CASSLRDSTETQYF
-	TRBV2	TRBJ2-2	-	TGTGCCAGCAGCCCAGACAGGTCCCGCACCGGGGAGCTGTTTTTT	CASSPDRSRTGELFF
-	TRBV2	TRBJ1-2	TRBD1	TGTGCCAGCAGGGGACAGGGGTGGAACTATGGCTACACCTTC	CASRGQGWNYGYTF
once	TRBV19	TRBJ1-5	-	TGTGCCAGTAGTATAGCGGGAGTTCGAAATCAGCCCCAGCATTTT	CASSIAGVRNQPQHF
-	TRBV7-9	TRBJ2-7	-	TGTGCCAGCAGCTTAGCCCTAGCGACCTACGAGCAGTACTTC	CASSLALATYEQYF
-	TRBV7-3	TRBJ2-3	-	TGTGCCAGCAGCTTAGGACTAAGCACAGATACGCAGTATTTT	CASSLGLSTDTQYF
-	TRBV12-3/TRBV12-4	TRBJ1-2	-	TGTGCCAGCAGTCCCGAGTCCTACGAGGGCTACACCTTC	CASSPESYEGYTF
-	TRBV2	TRBJ2-1	TRBD1	TGTGCCAGCAGCGAGACAGGGGCCCTCCCTAGCTCCTACAATGAGCAGTTCTTC	CASSETGALPSSYNEQFF
-	TRBV7-2	TRBJ2-5	TRBD2	TGTGCCAGCAGCTCACCGGGACTAGCGGAGACCCAGTACTTC	CASSSPGLAETQYF
-	TRBV3-1/TRBV3-2	TRBJ2-7	TRBD1	TGTGCCAGCAGCTTCGGGACAGGGGACGCCGAGCAGTACTTC	CASSFGTGDAEQYF